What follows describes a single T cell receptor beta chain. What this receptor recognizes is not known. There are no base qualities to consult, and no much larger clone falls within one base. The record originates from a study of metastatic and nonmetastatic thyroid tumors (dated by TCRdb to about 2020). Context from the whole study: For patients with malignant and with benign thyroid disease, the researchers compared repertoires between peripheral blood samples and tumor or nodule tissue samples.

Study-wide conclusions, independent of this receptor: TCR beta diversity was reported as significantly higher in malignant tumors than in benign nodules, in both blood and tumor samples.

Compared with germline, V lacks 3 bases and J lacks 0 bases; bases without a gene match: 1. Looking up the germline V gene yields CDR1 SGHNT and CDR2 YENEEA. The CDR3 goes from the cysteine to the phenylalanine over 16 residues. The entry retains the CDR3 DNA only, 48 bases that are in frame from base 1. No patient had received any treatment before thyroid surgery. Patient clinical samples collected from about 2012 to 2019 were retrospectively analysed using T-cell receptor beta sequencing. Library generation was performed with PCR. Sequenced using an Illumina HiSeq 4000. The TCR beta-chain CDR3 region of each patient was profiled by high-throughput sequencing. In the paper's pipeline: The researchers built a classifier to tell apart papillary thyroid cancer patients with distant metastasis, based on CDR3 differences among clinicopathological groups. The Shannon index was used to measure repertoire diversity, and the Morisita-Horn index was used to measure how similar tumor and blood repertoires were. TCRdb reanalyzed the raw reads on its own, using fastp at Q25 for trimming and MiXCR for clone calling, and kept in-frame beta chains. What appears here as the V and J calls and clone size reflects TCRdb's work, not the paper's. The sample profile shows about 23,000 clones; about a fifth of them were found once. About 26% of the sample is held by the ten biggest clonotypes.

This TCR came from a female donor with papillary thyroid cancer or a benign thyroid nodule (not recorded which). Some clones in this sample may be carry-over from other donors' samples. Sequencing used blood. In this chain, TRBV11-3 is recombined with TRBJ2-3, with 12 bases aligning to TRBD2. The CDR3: CASSLGTSGSTDTQYF. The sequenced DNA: TGTGCCAGCAGCTTGGGGACTAGCGGGAGCACAGATACGCAGTATTTT.